Sequencing of this TCR beta chain was carried out in a study of blood T cells in healthy people across ages. With respect to this clonotype: The antigen remains undetermined.

Study outcomes and limitations: Lack of knowledge of donor CMV status possibly confounded expanded clonotype changes.

There are 14 residues in the CDR3. Between the trimmed V and J ends, which lost 3 bases and 3 bases, there was a span of 14 bases. CDR1 is DFQATT and CDR2 is SNEGSKA in the germline V gene (reference sequence). It was with a sample-barcoded 5' primer and a J-beta primer mix that a second PCR of roughly 7 to 12 cycles was run. TCRdb re-derived calls from the 5' RACE reads in MiXCR, one entry per CDR3 protein. In the table there are about 800,000 distinct CDR3 sequences, about three fifths of which are singletons. The chain recombines TRBV20-1 with TRBJ1-2, with no clear D. The receptor's source is a man aged 25 to 40 in good health. Input material: blood. CDR3 sequence: CSASPTGRDYGYTF. As DNA, the CDR3 is TGCAGTGCTAGCCCCACCGGACGGGACTATGGCTACACCTTC.